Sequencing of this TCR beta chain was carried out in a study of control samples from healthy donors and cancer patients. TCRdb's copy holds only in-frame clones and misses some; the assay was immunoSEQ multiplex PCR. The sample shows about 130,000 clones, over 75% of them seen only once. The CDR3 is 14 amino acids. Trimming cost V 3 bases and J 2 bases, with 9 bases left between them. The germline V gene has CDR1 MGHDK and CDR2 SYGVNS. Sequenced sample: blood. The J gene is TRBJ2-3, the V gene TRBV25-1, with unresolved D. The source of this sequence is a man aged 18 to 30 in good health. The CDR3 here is CASSDESNTDTQYF. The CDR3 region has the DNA TGTGCCAGCAGTGACGAGTCTAACACAGATACGCAGTATTTT.